These 27 T cell receptor beta chains originate from one sample sequenced in a study of T cell repertoires in cytomegalovirus infection. TCRdb redid the calling of the reads with MiXCR, one entry per CDR3 protein. The table shows approximately 180,000 distinct CDR3 sequences, with approximately 9.6% occurring only once. Sequenced input: PBMCs. The receptors come from a human donor in good health (CMV status not recorded). Some clones in this sample may be carry-over from other donors' samples.

This clonotype was detected ten times or more. The chain links TRBV28 to TRBJ2-5; 8 positions match TRBD2. Unmatched junction bases numbered 13, after V lost 4 bases and J lost 3 bases. Germline V gives CDR1 MDHEN, CDR2 SYDVKM. The CDR3 consists of 17 residues. The CDR3 DNA reads TGTGCCAGCAGTTCTACCAGGGGAGCGGGAGTGGAAGAGACCCAGTACTTC. This translates into CASSSTRGAGVEETQYF.

There are many counts of this clonotype. J is TRBJ2-5 and V is TRBV11-2; 15 bases line up with TRBD2. The CDR3 loop spans 17 amino acids. The trim removed 5 bases at V and 4 bases at J, leaving 8 bases unmatched. The V gene's germline CDR1 is SGHAT and CDR2 FQNNGV. The DNA for the CDR3 is TGTGCCAGCAGCCCCCGGACTAGCGGGGGGGCGGTAGAGACCCAGTACTTC. Encoded protein: CASSPRTSGGAVETQYF.

The chain couples TRBV4-1 to TRBJ2-3; D not resolved. CDR3 size: 14 residues. Germline V lookup: CDR1 MGHRA, CDR2 YSYEKL. Trimming left V 0 bases short and J 4 bases short, with 8 bases between. In nucleotides, the CDR3 is TGCGCCAGCAGCCAAGATGAAAGGGCAGATACGCAGTATTTT. It translates to CASSQDERADTQYF.

The V and J genes are TRBV28 and TRBJ2-7, with D perhaps TRBD2 (5 bases). Trimming left V 9 bases short and J 7 bases short, with 22 bases between. CDR1 and CDR2 (germline): MDHEN, SYDVKM. The CDR3 runs 14 residues. CDR3 residues: CASYPVYSEREQYF. Here the CDR3 DNA reads TGTGCCAGTTACCCGGTCTACTCTGAGCGGGAGCAGTACTTC.

This clonotype was found a few times. The chain has TRBV6-1 and TRBJ2-1; 8 positions match TRBD2. This CDR3 region has 14 residues. Germline CDR1 MNHNS, CDR2 SASEGT. With V trimmed by 7 bases and J by 9 bases, 11 bases remained unmatched. The CDR3 sequence is CASKDPPGGTEQFF. CDR3 bases: TGTGCCAGCAAGGACCCTCCGGGAGGGACTGAGCAGTTCTTC.

The table lists this clonotype with many counts. The chain has TRBV7-2 and TRBJ2-2; 11 bases are a match to TRBD2. Germline V gene lookup returns CDR1 SGHTA and CDR2 FQGNSA. The trim removed 5 bases at V and 4 bases at J, leaving 12 bases unmatched. CDR3 length equals 18 residues. The CDR3 DNA is TGTGCCAGCAGCCCTGACCTACTAGCGGGGGCGAGCACCGGGGAGCTGTTTTTT. The encoded protein is CASSPDLLAGASTGELFF.

This clonotype appeared many times. V and J are TRBV7-9 and TRBJ2-3, with D uncertain. Germline assignment: CDR1 SEHNR and CDR2 FQNEAQ (reference sequence). There are 12 residues in the CDR3. V lost 6 bases to trimming and J lost 2 bases, with 6 bases between them. This chain's CDR3 is CASSPFTDTQYF. The DNA for the CDR3 is TGTGCCAGCAGTCCCTTCACAGATACGCAGTATTTT.

There are many counts of this clonotype. The chain uses TRBV12-3 or TRBV12-4 and TRBJ2-5; tentatively, D is TRBD2 (6 bases). V lost 0 bases, J lost 1 base, and 12 bases lay in between. The CDR3 extends over 16 amino acids. The CDR3 coding sequence is TGTGCCAGCAGTTTAGCTCATCTAGCGTTCCAAGAGACCCAGTACTTC. Its translation is CASSLAHLAFQETQYF.

This clonotype was counted at least ten times. The genes are TRBV15 and TRBJ1-5; 8 nucleotides match TRBD1. Germline CDR1 LNHNV, CDR2 YYDKDF (reference sequence). The CDR3 consists of 15 residues. V dropped 4 bases and J dropped 3; count of bases not matched to a gene: 5. DNA of the CDR3: TGTGCCACCAGCACGCGGACAGGGTTCAATCAGCCCCAGCATTTT. Its protein is CATSTRTGFNQPQHF. Variable domain in full (rest from reference TRBV15 and TRBJ1-5): DAMVIQNPRYQVTQFGKPVTLSCSQTLNHNVMYWYQQKSSQAPKLLFHYYDKDFNNEADTPDNFQSRRPNTSFCFLDIRSPGLGDTAMYLCATSTRTGFNQPQHFGDGTRLSIL.

This clonotype was recorded many times. The chain carries TRBV9 and TRBJ2-1; D might be TRBD2 (6 bases). The CDR3 consists of 14 residues. CDR1 and CDR2 (germline): SGDLS, YYNGEE. Trimming took 0 bases from V and 9 from J, leaving 13 bases between them. The CDR3 DNA is TGTGCCAGCAGCGTAGAGGAGGGCCGGACTGAGCAGTTCTTC. It codes for CASSVEEGRTEQFF.

This clonotype occurred a few times. This rearrangement joins TRBV5-4 to TRBJ2-7; D may be TRBD1 or TRBD2 (6 bases each). Trimming removed 6 bases from V and 2 bases from J, with 18 bases in between. From germline, CDR1 is SGHNT and CDR2 YYREEE (reference sequence). The CDR3 is made up of 15 amino acids. CDR3 nucleotides: TGTGCCAGCAACCCCGCCGGGGGCCCTCCCTACGAGCAGTACTTC. Amino acid sequence: CASNPAGGPPYEQYF.

This clonotype appeared many times. V and J are TRBV28 and TRBJ2-5; 14 bases align to TRBD2. V lost 6 bases, J lost 4 bases, and 7 bases stayed unmatched. Germline values: CDR1 MDHEN, CDR2 SYDVKM. The CDR3 runs to 16 residues. This CDR3 is CASSDGLAGGGETQYF. The CDR3 DNA reads as TGTGCCAGCAGCGATGGACTAGCGGGAGGCGGAGAGACCCAGTACTTC.

This clonotype was seen many times. V is TRBV5-1 and J is TRBJ2-3; 8 positions match TRBD2. The trim removed 5 bases at V and 2 bases at J, leaving 4 bases unmatched. Germline CDR1 and CDR2: SGHRS and YFSETQ. The CDR3 runs 14 residues. In nucleotides, the CDR3 is TGCGCCAGCAGAACTAGCGGACCCACAGATACGCAGTATTTT. It translates to CASRTSGPTDTQYF.

This clonotype was seen ten or more times. J is TRBJ2-6 and V is TRBV7-2, with no clear D. The CDR3 is 15 amino acids. Trimming pared 5 bases from V and 1 base from J, leaving 9 bases between. Germline CDR1 SGHTA, CDR2 FQGNSA. CDR3: CASSARNSGANVLTF. As DNA, the CDR3 is TGTGCCAGCAGCGCCCGGAATTCTGGGGCCAACGTCCTGACTTTC.

This clonotype was seen repeatedly, ten times or more. The rearrangement uses TRBV7-3 and TRBJ2-3; D uncertain. The CDR3 runs to 13 residues. V lost 5 bases, J lost 2 bases, and 8 bases lay in between. The germline CDR1 and CDR2 sequences are SGHTA and FQGTGA. The CDR3 coding sequence is TGTGCCAGCAGCCTCTTCCACACAGATACGCAGTATTTT. Residues: CASSLFHTDTQYF.

This clonotype was detected only a few times. This chain joins TRBV4-1 and TRBJ1-1, with no clear D. CDR3 length equals 14 residues. Trimming pared 0 bases from V and 3 bases from J, leaving 8 bases between. CDR1 is MGHRA, CDR2 YSYEKL, per germline. The CDR3 region has the DNA TGCGCCAGCAGCCAAGAGGTAGAAGACACTGAAGCTTTCTTT. Amino acid sequence: CASSQEVEDTEAFF.

This clonotype occurred a few times. V and J are TRBV5-4 and TRBJ2-7, with TRBD1 matching over 7 bases. Germline V gene data show CDR1 as SGHNT and CDR2 as YYREEE (reference sequence). The CDR3 runs to 14 residues. V lost 6 bases and J lost 2; bases outside the gene matches: 8. This CDR3 is CASNPVGQTYEQYF. CDR3 in DNA: TGTGCCAGCAACCCGGTGGGACAGACCTACGAGCAGTACTTC.

This clonotype was seen ten or more times. The genes are TRBV11-2 and TRBJ1-5; the D gene is possibly TRBD1 (6 bases). Looked up from germline, CDR1 is SGHAT and CDR2 is FQNNGV. This CDR3 has 13 residues. V was trimmed by 5 bases and J by 7 bases, leaving 12 bases between them. Here the CDR3 DNA reads TGTGCCAGCAGCCAAGACAGGTGGCAGCCCCAGCATTTT. It encodes CASSQDRWQPQHF.

This clonotype came up a few times. The CDR3 nucleotides read TGTGCCAGCAGCTTAGAGCAGGGGGGTTCACCCCTCCACTTT. This sequence encodes CASSLEQGGSPLHF. The rearrangement links TRBV7-6 to TRBJ1-6; 7 bases are shared with TRBD1. V dropped 1 base and J dropped 9; count of bases not matched to a gene: 3. Germline lookup yields CDR1 SGHVS and CDR2 FNYEAQ. The length of the CDR3 is 14 residues.

This clonotype appeared many times. The rearrangement joins TRBV7-2 to TRBJ2-1, with 10 bases identical to TRBD2. J was trimmed by 4 bases and V by 5 bases; bases with no gene match: 5. This CDR3 has 15 amino acids. The germline gives CDR1 SGHTA, CDR2 FQGNSA. The CDR3 region is CASSREAGGYNEQFF. The CDR3 nucleotides are TGTGCCAGCAGCCGAGAAGCGGGAGGGTACAATGAGCAGTTCTTC.

There are many counts of this clonotype. In DNA, the CDR3 is TGTGCCAGCAGCCCGCCGTGGGGCGAGCAGTACTTC. This gives the protein CASSPPWGEQYF. V and J are TRBV7-2 and TRBJ2-7; no definite D call. Trimming stripped 5 bases from V and 6 bases from J, with 11 bases between. Germline V lookup: CDR1 SGHTA, CDR2 FQGNSA. This CDR3 has 12 amino acids.

This clonotype came up a few times. V gene TRBV5-1 combines with J gene TRBJ1-6; 7 nucleotides align to TRBD1. The ends lost 4 bases at V and 9 bases at J; junction bases unmatched: 10. There are 15 residues in the CDR3. CDR1 is SGHRS and CDR2 is YFSETQ in the germline V gene. The DNA for the CDR3 is TGCGCCAGCAGCGGTGGACAGGAGGGACGTTCACCCCTCCACTTT. Translation gives CASSGGQEGRSPLHF. Supplemented by reference TRBV5-1 and TRBJ1-6, the full variable domain reads KAGVTQTPRYLIKTRGQQVTLSCSPISGHRSVSWYQQTPGQGLQFLFEYFSETQRNKGNFPGRFSGRQFSNSRSEMNVSTLELGDSALYLCASSGGQEGRSPLHFGNGTRLTVT.

This clonotype was counted ten times or more. The CDR3 spells CATSDLQVYTQYF. The DNA for the CDR3 is TGTGCCACCAGTGATTTGCAAGTTTATACGCAGTATTTT. V and J are TRBV24-1 and TRBJ2-3; D ambiguous. CDR1 is KGHDR, CDR2 SFDVKD, per germline. The CDR3 consists of 13 residues. Trimming stripped 0 bases from V and 7 bases from J, with 7 bases between.

CDR3 DNA: TGTGCCTGCAAATCGGATACGCAGTATTTT. This gives the protein CACKSDTQYF. The gene calls are TRBV30 and TRBJ2-3, with D unresolved. This CDR3 is 10 amino acids long. V was shortened by 6 bases and J by 6 bases, with 7 bases between the two germline ends. Germline CDR1 and CDR2: GTSNPN and SVGIG (reference sequence).

There are a few counts of this clonotype. The chain has TRBV10-3 and TRBJ1-5; D not resolved. This CDR3 has 13 amino acids. The V end lost 0 bases, the J end lost 4 bases, and 4 bases lay between the germline ends. Germline V CDR1 and CDR2: ENHRY, SYGVKD. DNA of the CDR3: TGTGCCATCAGTGAGTCGCTGAATCAGCCCCAGCATTTT. Its protein is CAISESLNQPQHF.

This clonotype came up many times. The chain combines TRBV19 with TRBJ1-2, with TRBD1 as a possible D gene (6 bases). V was cut by 5 bases and J by 7 bases, with 26 bases left in between. The length of the CDR3 is 17 residues. Germline V CDR1 and CDR2: LNHDA, SQIVND (reference sequence). For the CDR3, the DNA is TGTGCCAGTAGTTCTCGAGAACCGGGACAAGCTTGGGGTGGCTACACCTTC. Amino acid sequence: CASSSREPGQAWGGYTF.

This clonotype has a count of ten or more. This chain uses TRBV7-8 with TRBJ1-2; D uncertain. The CDR3 is 15 amino acids. Germline CDR1 and CDR2: SGHVS and FQNEAQ. The germline V and J ends were trimmed by 1 base and 4 bases, with 13 bases remaining between them. The CDR3 nucleotides are TGTGCCAGCAGCTTAGGGTTAACGGGCGGCTATGGCTACACCTTC. As protein: CASSLGLTGGYGYTF. Full variable domain (remainder filled in from reference TRBV7-8 and TRBJ1-2): GAGVSQSPRYKVAKRGQDVALRCDPISGHVSLFWYQQALGQGPEFLTYFQNEAQLDKSGLPSDRFFAERPEGSVSTLKIQRTQQEDSAVYLCASSLGLTGGYGYTFGSGTRLTVV.